One and the same sample provided the 18 T cell receptor beta chains below, sequenced in a study of CD8+CD57+ T cells in acquired aplastic anemia. Genomic DNA constituted the template upon which TCR beta VDJ and CDR3 profiling was performed. TCRdb used MiXCR to reprocess the reads, holding one entry per CDR3 protein. This table has approximately 270,000 distinct CDR3 sequences, approximately 57% appearing once. Sequencing used sorted CD4+, CD8+, or CD8+CD57+ T cells (not recorded which) from PBMCs. The receptors here all came from a human donor with severe aplastic anemia or a healthy control (not recorded which).

This clonotype came up many times. As DNA, the CDR3 is TGTGCCAGCAGCTTGCAGGGGCAGGGGACGACCCCATATAGCAATCAGCCCCAGCATTTT. Its protein product is CASSLQGQGTTPYSNQPQHF. V and J are TRBV7-3 and TRBJ1-5; D perhaps matches TRBD1 (6 bases). The CDR3 runs to 20 residues. CDR1 is SGHTA and CDR2 is FQGTGA in the germline V gene. With 3 bases removed from V and 0 bases from J, the gap between germline ends came to 24 bases.

The rearrangement joins TRBV5-1 to TRBJ2-7, with D hard to call. The germline CDR1 and CDR2 sequences are SGHRS and YFSETQ. Between the trimmed V and J ends, which lost 4 bases and 2 bases, there was a span of 13 bases. The CDR3 is 14 residues long. This chain's CDR3 is CASSPGSAAYEQYF. CDR3 coding DNA: TGCGCCAGCAGCCCCGGCTCTGCCGCCTACGAGCAGTACTTC.

The CDR3 loop reads CASEGTGEQFF. The CDR3 region has the DNA TGCGCCAGCGAGGGGACAGGGGAGCAGTTCTTC. This sequence joins TRBV5-1 and TRBJ2-1, with TRBD1 identical over 9 bases. J lost 10 bases, V lost 7 bases, and 3 bases had no gene match. Germline V CDR1 and CDR2: SGHRS, YFSETQ. The CDR3 totals 11 residues.

Turning to this clonotype: The DNA is left out, because the CDR3 cannot be placed on it with certainty; the CDR3 is given as TCRdb lists it. The chain is built from TRBV5-1 and TRBJ1-1; the table gives TRBD1 as D, unverified against the DNA. The CDR3 is 21 amino acids in total, end residues counted. CDR1 is SGHRS and CDR2 is YFSETQ in the germline V gene. The CDR3 region is CASSFVAQETQYFGPGTEAFF.

CDR3 sequence reads: CSARDAGLERSYEQYF. CDR3 nucleotide sequence: TGCAGTGCTAGAGACGCGGGACTAGAACGCTCCTACGAGCAGTACTTC. The V gene is TRBV20-1, the J gene TRBJ2-7; TRBD2 matches at 8 bases. J gave up 0 bases and V 0 bases, and 7 bases lay outside the gene matches. The CDR3 has 16 amino acids. The V gene's germline CDR1 is DFQATT and CDR2 SNEGSKA (reference sequence).

The chain employs TRBV9 and TRBJ1-4; TRBD1 is a possible D gene (6 bases). Trimming shortened V by 4 bases and J by 8 bases, and 15 bases separated the two germline ends. The germline V gene has CDR1 SGDLS and CDR2 YYNGEE. This CDR3 spans 14 amino acids. The CDR3 protein is CASSMGGAREKLFF. The CDR3, as DNA: TGTGCCAGCAGCATGGGGGGGGCTCGAGAAAAACTGTTTTTT.

This clonotype was counted ten times or more. V and J are TRBV18 and TRBJ1-6; 7 bases match TRBD1. CDR1 is KGHSH, CDR2 LQKENI, per germline. V lost 4 bases to trimming and J lost 7 bases; unmatched junction nucleotides: 10. The CDR3 is made up of 16 amino acids. The CDR3 sequence: CASSLRATGRNSPLHF. CDR3 DNA: TGTGCCAGCTCACTAAGGGCGACAGGGAGGAATTCACCCCTCCACTTT.

This clonotype was counted at least ten times. CDR3 bases: TGTGCCAGTAGTGCACGGGGGGTTACTTACTACGAGCAGTACTTC. Translation: CASSARGVTYYEQYF. This rearrangement joins TRBV19 to TRBJ2-7, with 7 positions matching TRBD2. The CDR3 runs 15 residues. CDR1 LNHDA and CDR2 SQIVND come from the germline V gene (reference sequence). Losses at the gene ends were 5 bases for V and 3 bases for J; bases not matched to a gene: 10.

This clonotype appeared a few times. J is TRBJ2-3 and V is TRBV10-3; TRBD2 matches 8 bases. Looked up from germline, CDR1 is ENHRY and CDR2 is SYGVKD. Trimming removed 10 bases from V and 1 base from J; junction bases left unmatched: 7. This CDR3 spans 14 amino acids. CDR3 sequence: CATGGGPRTDTQYF. In DNA form, the CDR3 reads TGTGCCACCGGGGGGGGTCCGCGCACAGATACGCAGTATTTT.

This clonotype was observed a handful of times. The rearrangement joins TRBV18 to TRBJ1-5; D gene ambiguous. The CDR3 is made up of 12 amino acids. V was pared by 3 bases and J by 7 bases, with 7 bases between. CDR1 is KGHSH and CDR2 is LQKENI in the germline V gene. The CDR3 region is CASSPGQQPQHF. The CDR3 region has the DNA TGTGCCAGCTCACCCGGGCAGCAGCCCCAGCATTTT.

This clonotype has just one count. The chain uses TRBV9 and TRBJ1-2; D is possibly TRBD1 (5 bases). The length of the CDR3 is 15 residues. V was shortened by 4 bases and J by 2 bases, with 15 bases between the two germline ends. Germline V gives CDR1 SGDLS, CDR2 YYNGEE. In nucleotides, the CDR3 is TGTGCCAGCAGCTCAGCCGGGACCCTCAACTATGGCTACACCTTC. Translating gives CASSSAGTLNYGYTF.

This clonotype has just a few counts. This chain uses TRBV25-1 with TRBJ1-1; maybe TRBD1 (5 bases). Germline assignment: CDR1 MGHDK and CDR2 SYGVNS. Trimming took 7 bases from V and 6 from J, leaving 12 bases between them. This CDR3 has 12 residues. The CDR3 reads CASTGRQSEAFF. The CDR3 bases are TGTGCCAGCACAGGGAGACAGTCTGAAGCTTTCTTT.

This clonotype was observed at least ten times. The chain links TRBV7-2 to TRBJ2-2; D call uncertain. The CDR3 length is 13 residues. Trimming took off 3 bases at V and 5 bases at J, with 7 bases between the two ends. From germline, CDR1 is SGHTA and CDR2 FQGNSA. CDR3 coding DNA: TGTGCCAGCAGCTTCGGGTGGACCGGGGAGCTGTTTTTT. Its translation is CASSFGWTGELFF. Drawing the rest from reference TRBV7-2 and TRBJ2-2, the complete variable domain is GAGVSQSPSNKVTEKGKDVELRCDPISGHTALYWYRQSLGQGLEFLIYFQGNSAPDKSGLPSDRFSAERTGGSVSTLTIQRTQQEDSAVYLCASSFGWTGELFFGEGSRLTVL.

Remarks on this clonotype: Compared with germline, one end of the junction differs, possibly owing to a read error. The gene calls are TRBV5-1 and TRBJ2-2; D call uncertain. The CDR3 is made up of 11 amino acids. The germline gives CDR1 SGHRS, CDR2 YFSETQ. Written as DNA, the CDR3 is TGTGCCAGCAGCGTAGGGGGGGAGCTGTTTTTT. Translation: CASSVGGELFF.

The chain has TRBV5-1 and TRBJ2-1; D is undetermined. V was pared by 0 bases and J by 5 bases, with 6 bases between. Germline values: CDR1 SGHRS, CDR2 YFSETQ. The CDR3 is 13 amino acids. The chain's CDR3 is CASSLDTHNEQFF. In DNA, the CDR3 is TGCGCCAGCAGCTTGGATACCCACAATGAGCAGTTCTTC.

This clonotype was recorded once. The chain joins TRBV7-3 to TRBJ2-3; 10 bases are shared with TRBD2. V lost 2 bases to trimming and J lost 6 bases; unmatched junction nucleotides: 8. Germline V gene lookup returns CDR1 SGHTA and CDR2 FQGTGA. The CDR3 covers 16 residues. CDR3 protein: CASSLGPSGGLDTQYF. CDR3 DNA: TGTGCCAGCAGCTTAGGTCCTAGCGGGGGTTTGGATACGCAGTATTTT.

The chain links TRBV5-1 to TRBJ2-3, with TRBD2 matching 9 bases. This CDR3 region has 15 residues. Per germline, CDR1 SGHRS and CDR2 YFSETQ. V shed 0 bases and J 6 bases; nucleotides not matched to a gene: 5. The CDR3 reads CASSLASGDSDTQYF. CDR3 nucleotides: TGCGCCAGCAGCTTGGCTAGCGGGGATTCGGATACGCAGTATTTT.

This clonotype is termed medium-sized (0.01 to 0.1%). V gene TRBV5-1 combines with J gene TRBJ1-3; no reliable D call. Germline CDR1 SGHRS, CDR2 YFSETQ. V was cut by 0 bases and J by 7 bases, with 14 bases left in between. The CDR3 extends over 15 amino acids. This chain's CDR3 is CASSLDPGLANTIYF. The CDR3 DNA reads TGCGCCAGCAGCTTGGATCCGGGTTTGGCTAACACCATATATTTT.